Below, one T cell receptor beta chain is given with its context. The data stem from a study of shared clonotypes between healthy human individuals. The CDR3 extends over 17 amino acids. V lost 4 bases to trimming and J lost 2 bases; unmatched junction nucleotides: 11. Germline CDR1 reads SGHRS; CDR2 reads YFSETQ. Naive-designated CD8 cells lacked CD45RO, were positively enriched for CCR7, and omitted terminally differentiated effector memory CD45RA+ cells. Clones were read by immunoSEQ multiplex PCR, and TCRdb kept only the in-frame ones, dropping some. The table shows about 2.2 million clones, with about 92% occurring only once.

The receptor was isolated from a man younger than 35 in good health. Some clones in this sample may be carry-over from other donors' samples. Input material: naive CD8+ T cells from PBMCs. This sequence joins TRBV5-1 and TRBJ2-3; 9 bases match TRBD2. CDR3 DNA sequence: TGCGCCAGCAGCCTGAGGGGACTAGCCCTCTCCACAGATACGCAGTATTTT. Translated: CASSLRGLALSTDTQYF.